This TCR beta chain was identified in a study of post-analysis software for immune sequencing data. Study-level background: Recorded subtypes: relapsing-remitting, secondary progressive, progressive-relapsing; some patients unannotated. Study-level results: Normalized Chao1 diversity was significantly lower in multiple sclerosis patients than in controls. By F measure, samples from a shared preparation batch strongly co-clustered. With TRBV5-6, TRBV5-1 and TRBV20-1 included, 4 to 6 TRBV segments were more frequent in patients than in controls.

Tagging with unique molecular identifiers was a feature of the TCR beta cDNA libraries. The T cell input of about 0.85 to 10 million gave around 450,000 cDNA molecules. Each CDR3 protein is one row after TCRdb ran MiXCR on the PCR reads. The sample has 700,000 to 800,000 distinct CDR3 sequences, 30% seen once. Germline loops: CDR1 LNHNV, CDR2 YYDKDF (reference sequence). This CDR3 has 15 amino acids. Worth noting for this clonotype: Its antigen is unidentified.

This TCR came from a girl aged 10 to 17 with multiple sclerosis. Sequenced sample: blood. V and J are TRBV15 and TRBJ2-4, with TRBD2 matching over 8 bases. The closer fit of TRBJ2-7 to the DNA end suggests the J call may be wrong. The CDR3 nucleotides are TGTGCCACCAGCAGAAAAAGTAGCGGGATCGGCGAGCAGTACTTC. Residues: CATSRKSSGIGEQYF.